This TCR beta chain was documented in a study of STAT5B mutations in CD4+ large granular lymphocyte leukemia. Assay: immunoSEQ multiplex PCR; the TCRdb copy retains only in-frame clones and omits some. This sample yields about 24,000 clones, of which approximately 75% are seen a single time; 0.55% to 0.65% belongs to the top ten. Trimming took off 2 bases at V and 11 bases at J, with 15 bases between the two ends. The CDR3 loop spans 13 amino acids. Germline assignment: CDR1 SEHNR and CDR2 FQNEAQ (reference sequence). This clone has only a few counts. This TCR was recovered from a human donor in good health. The chain uses TRBV7-9 and TRBJ1-1; D call uncertain. The sequenced sample consisted of CD4+ T cells from blood buffy coats. CDR3 nucleotide sequence: TGTGCCAGCAGCTTACCTCGTAGAATTGGGGCTTTCTTT. Its translation is CASSLPRRIGAFF.